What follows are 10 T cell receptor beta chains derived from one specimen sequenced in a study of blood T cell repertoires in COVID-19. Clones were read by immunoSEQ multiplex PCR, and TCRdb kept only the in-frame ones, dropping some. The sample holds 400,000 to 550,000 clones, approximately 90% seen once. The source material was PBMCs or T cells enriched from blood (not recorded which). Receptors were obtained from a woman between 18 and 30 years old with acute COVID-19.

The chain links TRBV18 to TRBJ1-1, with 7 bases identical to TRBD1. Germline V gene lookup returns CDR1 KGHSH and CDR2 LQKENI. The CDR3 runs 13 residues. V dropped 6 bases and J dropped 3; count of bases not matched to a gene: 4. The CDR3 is CASSRGTDTEAFF. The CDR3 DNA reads TGTGCCAGCTCGCGCGGGACAGACACTGAAGCTTTCTTT.

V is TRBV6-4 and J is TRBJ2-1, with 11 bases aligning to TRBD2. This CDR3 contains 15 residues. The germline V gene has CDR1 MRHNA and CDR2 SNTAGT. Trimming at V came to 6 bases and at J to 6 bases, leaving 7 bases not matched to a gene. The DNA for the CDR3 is TGTGCCAGCAGCGTATCCGGGACTAGCGGCAATGAGCAGTTCTTC. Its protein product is CASSVSGTSGNEQFF.

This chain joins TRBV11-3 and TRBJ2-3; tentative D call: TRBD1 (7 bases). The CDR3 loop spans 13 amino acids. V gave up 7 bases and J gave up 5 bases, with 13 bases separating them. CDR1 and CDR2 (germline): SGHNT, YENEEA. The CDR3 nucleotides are TGTGCCAGCACTACAGGGGAGGAAGATACGCAGTATTTT. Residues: CASTTGEEDTQYF.

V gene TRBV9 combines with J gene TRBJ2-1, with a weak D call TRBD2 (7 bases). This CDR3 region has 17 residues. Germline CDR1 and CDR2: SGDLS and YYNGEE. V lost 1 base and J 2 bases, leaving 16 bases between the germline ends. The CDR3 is CASSVTAGGPTYNEQFF. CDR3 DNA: TGTGCCAGCAGCGTAACCGCCGGGGGGCCAACCTACAATGAGCAGTTCTTC. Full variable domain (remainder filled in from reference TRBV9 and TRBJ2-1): DSGVTQTPKHLITATGQRVTLRCSPRSGDLSVYWYQQSLDQGLQFLIQYYNGEERAKGNILERFSAQQFPDLHSELNLSSLELGDSALYFCASSVTAGGPTYNEQFFGPGTRLTVL.

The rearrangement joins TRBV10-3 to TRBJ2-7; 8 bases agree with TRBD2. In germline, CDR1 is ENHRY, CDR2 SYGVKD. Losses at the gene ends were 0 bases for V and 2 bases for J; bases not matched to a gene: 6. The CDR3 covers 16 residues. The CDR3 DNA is TGTGCCATCAGTGAGTCAGCGGGAGCTGGACCCTACGAGCAGTACTTC. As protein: CAISESAGAGPYEQYF.

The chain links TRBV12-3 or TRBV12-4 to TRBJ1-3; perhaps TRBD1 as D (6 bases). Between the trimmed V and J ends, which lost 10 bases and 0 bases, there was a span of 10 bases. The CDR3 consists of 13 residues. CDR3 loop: CATRTVSGNTIYF. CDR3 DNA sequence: TGTGCCACCAGGACAGTCTCTGGAAACACCATATATTTT.

DNA of the CDR3: TGTGCCAGCAGTTCTACAGGGGGCGGAGACTATGGCTACACCTTC. Translation: CASSSTGGGDYGYTF. The gene calls are TRBV28 and TRBJ1-2, with TRBD1 matching 9 bases. The germline V gene has CDR1 MDHEN and CDR2 SYDVKM. Losses at the gene ends were 4 bases for V and 3 bases for J; bases not matched to a gene: 6. The CDR3 is 15 residues long.

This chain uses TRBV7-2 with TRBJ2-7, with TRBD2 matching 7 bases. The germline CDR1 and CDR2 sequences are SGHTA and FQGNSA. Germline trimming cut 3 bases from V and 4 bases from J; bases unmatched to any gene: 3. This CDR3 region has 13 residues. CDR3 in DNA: TGTGCCAGCAGCTTTCTAGCGGCTTACGAGCAGTACTTC. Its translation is CASSFLAAYEQYF.

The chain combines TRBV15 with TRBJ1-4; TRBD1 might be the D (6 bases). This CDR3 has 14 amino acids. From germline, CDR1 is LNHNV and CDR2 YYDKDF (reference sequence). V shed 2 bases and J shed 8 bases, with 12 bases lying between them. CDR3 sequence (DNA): TGTGCCACCAGCAGACGGACAGACGCGGAAAAACTGTTTTTT. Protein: CATSRRTDAEKLFF.

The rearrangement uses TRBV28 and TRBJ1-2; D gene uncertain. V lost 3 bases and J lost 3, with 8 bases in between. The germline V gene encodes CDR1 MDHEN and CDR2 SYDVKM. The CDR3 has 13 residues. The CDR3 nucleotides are TGTGCCAGCAGTTTTGGAGCATACTATGGCTACACCTTC. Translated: CASSFGAYYGYTF.